These T cell receptor beta chains were read from a single sample in a study of blood T cell repertoires in COVID-19. Sequencing was performed with immunoSEQ multiplex PCR; in TCRdb, only in-frame clones are kept and a portion is missing. The sample includes tens of thousands of clones, roughly 85% of them seen just once. Sequenced sample: peripheral blood. All receptors come from a human donor in a cohort sampled during active COVID-19. The donor label of this sample is uncertain. The CDR3 runs from the conserved cysteine through the conserved F or W. The D gene is left open where the match is weak. Some rows mark clone size as missing; the rest say once, few, many or name a class of expanded clone.

>-|TRBD1|TRBJ1-2|TRBV5-5
CASSLRGQDYGYTF
TGTGCCAGCAGCTTGCGAGGACAGGACTATGGCTACACCTTC
>-|TRBD1|TRBJ1-2|TRBV27
CASSLRQGLGDGYTF
TGTGCCAGCAGTTTGAGACAGGGACTGGGTGATGGCTACACCTTC
>-|TRBD1|TRBJ2-5|TRBV15
CATSRGAQGQGIGETQYF
TGTGCCACCAGCAGAGGTGCCCAGGGACAGGGAATCGGAGAGACCCAGTACTTC
>-|-|TRBJ1-2|TRBV29-1
CSVPQGIGGYTF
TGCAGCGTTCCACAGGGAATTGGCGGCTACACCTTC
>-|-|TRBJ1-5|TRBV19
CASRDFSAQPQHF
TGTGCCAGTAGAGACTTCAGTGCCCAGCCCCAGCATTTT
>-|-|TRBJ2-1|TRBV7-6
CASSSIAGDSYNEQFF
TGTGCCAGCAGCTCAATAGCAGGGGACTCCTACAATGAGCAGTTCTTC
>-|TRBD1|TRBJ2-3|TRBV5-4
CASSSQGLDTQYF
TGTGCCAGCAGCTCACAGGGGTTGGATACGCAGTATTTT
>-|TRBD1|TRBJ2-5|TRBV6-1
CASSELTGPQETQYF
TGTGCCAGCAGTGAGTTGACAGGGCCCCAAGAGACCCAGTACTTC
>-|-|TRBJ2-5|TRBV4-2
CASRKPAQYF
TGTGCCAGTAGAAAGCCGGCCCAGTACTTC
>-|TRBD2|TRBJ2-7|TRBV9
CASSVGSGGLYEQYF
TGTGCCAGCAGCGTAGGTAGCGGGGGGTTGTACGAGCAGTACTTC
>-|-|TRBJ1-3|TRBV4-1
CASSQGGRTGNLNTIYF
TGCGCCAGCAGCCAAGGGGGCCGGACGGGTAACCTAAACACCATATATTTT
>-|-|TRBJ1-4|TRBV28
CASRRTATNEKLFF
TGTGCCAGCAGACGGACAGCAACTAATGAAAAACTGTTTTTT
>-|-|TRBJ1-1|TRBV7-9
CASRSAGTEAFF
TGTGCCAGCAGGTCGGCGGGCACTGAAGCTTTCTTT
>-|-|TRBJ1-3|TRBV7-2
CASSFEDRYTIYF
TGTGCCAGCAGCTTCGAAGATCGGTACACCATATATTTT
>-|TRBD1|TRBJ2-2|TRBV6-6
CASRGGQVRAAELFF
TGTGCCAGCAGGGGGGGACAGGTGCGCGCCGCGGAGCTGTTTTTT
>few|TRBD1|TRBJ2-7|TRBV3-1/TRBV3-2
CASSPTSGQGPTYEQYF
TGTGCCAGCAGCCCTACTTCCGGACAGGGCCCGACCTACGAGCAGTACTTC
>-|-|TRBJ2-7|TRBV2
CASTRLGRYEQYF
TGTGCCAGCACGCGATTGGGGAGGTACGAGCAGTACTTC
>-|TRBD1|TRBJ1-2|TRBV5-1
CASSLGDRDSGYTF
TGCGCCAGCAGCTTGGGGGACAGGGATTCGGGCTACACCTTC
>-|TRBD1|TRBJ2-5|TRBV11-2
CASSTRTGLETQYF
TGTGCCAGCAGCACCAGGACAGGGTTAGAGACCCAGTACTTC
>-|TRBD1|TRBJ2-2|TRBV5-8
CASKGGDTGELFF
TGTGCCAGCAAAGGGGGCGACACCGGGGAGCTGTTTTTT
>-|TRBD1|TRBJ1-2|TRBV3-1/TRBV3-2
CASSPGQTSNYGYTF
TGTGCCAGCAGCCCGGGACAGACTTCCAACTATGGCTACACCTTC
>-|TRBD1|TRBJ1-1|TRBV5-1
CASSSGQAAGSEAFF
TGCGCCAGCAGCTCTGGACAGGCGGCGGGGTCTGAAGCTTTCTTT
>-|-|TRBJ1-2|TRBV6-5
CASRRTSGGYTF
TGTGCCAGCAGGCGAACCTCAGGGGGCTACACCTTC
>-|-|TRBJ1-3|TRBV6-1
CASSEYSTTSGNTIYF
TGTGCCAGCAGTGAATACAGTACCACCTCTGGAAACACCATATATTTT
>-|-|TRBJ2-5|TRBV12-3/TRBV12-4
CASSLAGRTGQYF
TGTGCCAGCAGTTTAGCGGGGAGGACCGGACAGTACTTC
>-|-|TRBJ2-5|TRBV28
CASSLVTGGGRYRETQYF
TGTGCCAGCAGTTTAGTAACAGGCGGCGGTCGATATCGAGAGACCCAGTACTTC
>-|-|TRBJ2-5|TRBV14
CASSQPDQETQYF
TGTGCCAGCAGCCAACCGGACCAAGAGACCCAGTACTTC
>-|-|TRBJ2-7|TRBV2
CASSLTASTEQYF
TGTGCCAGCAGTTTGACAGCCTCGACCGAGCAGTACTTC
>-|-|TRBJ2-1|TRBV11-2
CASSSPGSRNEQFF
TGTGCCAGCAGCTCGCCGGGATCCCGGAATGAGCAGTTCTTC
>-|TRBD2|TRBJ2-3|TRBV3-1/TRBV3-2
CASSQVASGGPRGTDTQYF
TGTGCCAGCAGCCAAGTGGCTAGCGGGGGGCCGCGGGGCACAGATACGCAGTATTTT
>-|TRBD1|TRBJ1-2|TRBV27
CASSLKAGGDYGYTF
TGTGCCAGCAGTTTAAAGGCAGGGGGTGACTATGGCTACACCTTC
>medium-sized|-|TRBJ1-5|TRBV6-5
CASGSVAGNQPQHF
TGTGCCAGCGGTTCGGTAGCCGGAAATCAGCCCCAGCATTTT
>-|TRBD2|TRBJ2-7|TRBV28
CASSFGLGEQYF
TGTGCCAGCAGTTTTGGACTAGGAGAGCAGTACTTC
>-|-|TRBJ1-1|TRBV6-5
CASSSGDRITEAFF
TGTGCCAGCAGCTCAGGCGATCGGATCACTGAAGCTTTCTTT
>-|TRBD1|TRBJ2-7|TRBV5-1
CASRMGQFYEQYF
TGCGCCAGCAGGATGGGACAGTTCTACGAGCAGTACTTC
>-|-|TRBJ2-7|TRBV30
CASETSSYEQYF
TGTGCTAGCGAGACGAGCTCCTACGAGCAGTACTTC
>-|TRBD2|TRBJ2-5|TRBV24-1
CATIAGGQETQYF
TGTGCCACCATAGCGGGGGGACAAGAGACCCAGTACTTC
>-|TRBD1|TRBJ2-5|TRBV2
CASKGTGALQETQYF
TGTGCCAGCAAGGGGACAGGAGCGCTCCAAGAGACCCAGTACTTC
>-|TRBD1|TRBJ1-5|TRBV18
CASSPDRGGNQPQHF
TGTGCCAGCTCACCGGACAGGGGAGGCAATCAGCCCCAGCATTTT
>-|-|TRBJ1-2|TRBV6-2/TRBV6-3
CASSYSVGQSNYGYTF
TGTGCCAGCAGTTACTCCGTCGGACAGTCCAACTATGGCTACACCTTC
>-|-|TRBJ2-7|TRBV2
CASCRLRGEQYF
TGTGCCAGCTGCCGTCTCAGGGGCGAGCAGTACTTC
>-|-|TRBJ1-5|TRBV15
CATSPSRASNQPQHF
TGTGCCACCAGCCCCTCCAGGGCAAGCAATCAGCCCCAGCATTTT
>-|-|TRBJ1-5|TRBV28
CASTSQGKVPQHF
TGTGCCAGCACGTCACAGGGAAAGGTGCCCCAGCATTTT